This T cell receptor beta chain is drawn from a study of cytomegalovirus exposure and HLA in healthy donors. The PCR contained 60 Vbeta and 13 Jbeta primers. The protocol was immunoSEQ multiplex PCR, while the TCRdb copy is restricted to in-frame clones and leaves out a portion. The sample yields about 110,000 clones, about 16% seen once. General study points: Immune exposure information comprised only CMV serostatus.

The table lists this clone with a few counts. Its target is unknown. Per the germline V gene, CDR1 is SGHVS and CDR2 is FQNEAQ. J was trimmed by 5 bases and V by 5 bases; bases with no gene match: 9. This CDR3 is 14 amino acids long. This chain connects TRBV7-8 to TRBJ2-7, with TRBD1 matching over 7 bases. The origin of this receptor is a female donor in good health and CMV-seronegative. The sample was PBMCs. In nucleotides, the CDR3 is TGTGCCAGCAGCCCAGACAGGGCGCGCGACGAGCAGTACTTC. Protein sequence: CASSPDRARDEQYF.